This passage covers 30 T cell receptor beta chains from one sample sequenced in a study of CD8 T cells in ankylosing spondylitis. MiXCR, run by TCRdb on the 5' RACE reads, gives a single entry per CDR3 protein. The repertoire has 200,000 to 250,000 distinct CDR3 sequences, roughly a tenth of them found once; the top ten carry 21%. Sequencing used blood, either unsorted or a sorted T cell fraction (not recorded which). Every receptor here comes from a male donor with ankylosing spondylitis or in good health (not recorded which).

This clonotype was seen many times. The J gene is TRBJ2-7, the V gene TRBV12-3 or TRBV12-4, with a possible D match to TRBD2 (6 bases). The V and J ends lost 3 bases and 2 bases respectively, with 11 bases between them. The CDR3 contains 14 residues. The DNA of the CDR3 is TGTGCCAGCAGTTTTTGGAGGGAAGCCTACGAGCAGTACTTC. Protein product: CASSFWREAYEQYF.

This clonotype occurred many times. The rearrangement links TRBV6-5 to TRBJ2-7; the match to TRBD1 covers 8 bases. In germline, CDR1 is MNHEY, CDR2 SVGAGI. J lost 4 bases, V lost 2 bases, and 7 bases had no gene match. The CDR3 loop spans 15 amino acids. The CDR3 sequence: CASSYQGAGVYEQYF. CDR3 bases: TGTGCCAGCAGTTACCAGGGGGCCGGAGTGTACGAGCAGTACTTC.

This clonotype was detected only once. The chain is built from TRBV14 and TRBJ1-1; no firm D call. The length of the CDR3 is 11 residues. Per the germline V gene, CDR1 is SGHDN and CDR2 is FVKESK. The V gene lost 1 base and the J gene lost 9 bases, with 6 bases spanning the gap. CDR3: CASSQAQKAFF. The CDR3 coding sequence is TGTGCCAGCAGCCAAGCACAGAAAGCTTTCTTT.

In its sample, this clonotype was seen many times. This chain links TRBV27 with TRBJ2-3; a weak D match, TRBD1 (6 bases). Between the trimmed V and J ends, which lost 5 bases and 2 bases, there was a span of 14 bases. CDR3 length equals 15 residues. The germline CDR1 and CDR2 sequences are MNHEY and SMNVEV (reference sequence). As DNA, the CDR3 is TGTGCCAGCAGTCTGACAGGTCCTGCCACAGATACGCAGTATTTT. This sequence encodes CASSLTGPATDTQYF.

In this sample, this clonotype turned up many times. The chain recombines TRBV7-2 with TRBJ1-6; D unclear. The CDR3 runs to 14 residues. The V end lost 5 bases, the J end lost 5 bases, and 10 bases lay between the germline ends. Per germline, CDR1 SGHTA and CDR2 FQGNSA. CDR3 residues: CASSARANNSPLHF. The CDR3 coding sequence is TGTGCCAGCAGCGCCCGGGCTAATAATTCACCCCTCCACTTT.

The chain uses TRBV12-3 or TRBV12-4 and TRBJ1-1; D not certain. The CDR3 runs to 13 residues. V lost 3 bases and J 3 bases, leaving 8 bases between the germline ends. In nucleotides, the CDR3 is TGTGCCAGCAGTTTTTCCCAGGACACTGAAGCTTTCTTT. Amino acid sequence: CASSFSQDTEAFF.

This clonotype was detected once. The chain's CDR3 is CASSQAVGVPLSLREQYF. The CDR3 DNA reads TGTGCCAGCAGCCAAGCAGTCGGGGTTCCCTTGAGCCTGCGCGAGCAGTACTTC. The chain recombines TRBV3-1 with TRBJ2-7; possibly TRBD2 for D (5 bases). There are 18 residues in the CDR3. The germline CDR1 and CDR2 sequences are LGHDT and YNNKEL (reference sequence). The V end lost 1 base, the J end lost 6 bases, and 25 bases lay between the germline ends.

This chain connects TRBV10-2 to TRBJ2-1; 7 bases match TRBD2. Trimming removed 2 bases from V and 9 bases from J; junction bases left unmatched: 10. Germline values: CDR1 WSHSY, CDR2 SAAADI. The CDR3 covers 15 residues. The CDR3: CASSERLAGLAEQFF. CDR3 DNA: TGCGCCAGCAGTGAGAGGTTAGCGGGTCTGGCTGAGCAGTTCTTC.

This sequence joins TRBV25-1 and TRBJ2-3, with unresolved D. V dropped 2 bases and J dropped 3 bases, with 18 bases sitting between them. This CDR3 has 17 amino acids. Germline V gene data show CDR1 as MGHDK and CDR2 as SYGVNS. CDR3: CASSELLPGQRTDTQYF. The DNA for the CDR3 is TGTGCCAGCAGTGAACTCCTGCCGGGCCAGAGAACAGATACGCAGTATTTT.

CDR3 loop: CAWSWDRVGYTF. The CDR3, as DNA: TGTGCCTGGAGTTGGGACAGGGTAGGCTACACCTTC. The chain is built from TRBV30 and TRBJ1-2, with 9 bases aligning to TRBD1. With 2 bases clipped from V and 8 bases from J, the junction kept 3 bases outside the gene matches. Germline V gene sequence: CDR1 GTSNPN, CDR2 SVGIG (reference sequence). The CDR3 spans 12 residues.

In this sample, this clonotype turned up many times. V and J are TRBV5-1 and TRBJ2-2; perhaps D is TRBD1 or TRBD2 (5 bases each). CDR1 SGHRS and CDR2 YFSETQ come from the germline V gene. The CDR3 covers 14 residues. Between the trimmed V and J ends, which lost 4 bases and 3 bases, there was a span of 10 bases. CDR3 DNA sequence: TGCGCCAGCAGCCCTCGAGGGGACACCGGGGAGCTGTTTTTT. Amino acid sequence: CASSPRGDTGELFF.

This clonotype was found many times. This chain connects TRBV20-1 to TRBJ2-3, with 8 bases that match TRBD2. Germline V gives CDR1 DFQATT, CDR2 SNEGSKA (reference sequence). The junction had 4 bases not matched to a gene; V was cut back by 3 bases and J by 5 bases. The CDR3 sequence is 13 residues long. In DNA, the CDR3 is TGCAGTGCTAGCGGGGGGGCTGAAGATACGCAGTATTTT. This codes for CSASGGAEDTQYF.

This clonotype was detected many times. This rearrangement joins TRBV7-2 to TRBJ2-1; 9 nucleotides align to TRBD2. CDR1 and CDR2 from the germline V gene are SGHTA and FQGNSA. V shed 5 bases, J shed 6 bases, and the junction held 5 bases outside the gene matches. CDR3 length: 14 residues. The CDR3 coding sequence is TGTGCCAGCAGCCCTCGGACTAGCGCCAATGAGCAGTTCTTC. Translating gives CASSPRTSANEQFF.

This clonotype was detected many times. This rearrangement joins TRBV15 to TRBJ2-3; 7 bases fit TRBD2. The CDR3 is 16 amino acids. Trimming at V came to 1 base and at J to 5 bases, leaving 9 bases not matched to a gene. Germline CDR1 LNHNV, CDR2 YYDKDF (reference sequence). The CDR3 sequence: CATSRGTAGSLDTQYF. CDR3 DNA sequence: TGTGCCACCAGCAGAGGTACAGCGGGGAGTTTAGATACGCAGTATTTT.

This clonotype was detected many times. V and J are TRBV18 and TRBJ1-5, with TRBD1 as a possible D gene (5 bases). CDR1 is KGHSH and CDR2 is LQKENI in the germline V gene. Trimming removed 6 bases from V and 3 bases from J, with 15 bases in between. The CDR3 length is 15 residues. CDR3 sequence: CASSTVGGDNQPQHF. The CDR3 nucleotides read TGTGCCAGCTCCACAGTCGGGGGGGACAATCAGCCCCAGCATTTT.

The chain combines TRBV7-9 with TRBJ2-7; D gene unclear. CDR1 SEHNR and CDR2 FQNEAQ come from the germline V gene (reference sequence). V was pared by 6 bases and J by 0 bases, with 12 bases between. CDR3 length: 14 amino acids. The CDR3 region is CASRMDGRSYEQYF. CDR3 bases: TGTGCCAGCAGGATGGACGGACGCTCCTACGAGCAGTACTTC.

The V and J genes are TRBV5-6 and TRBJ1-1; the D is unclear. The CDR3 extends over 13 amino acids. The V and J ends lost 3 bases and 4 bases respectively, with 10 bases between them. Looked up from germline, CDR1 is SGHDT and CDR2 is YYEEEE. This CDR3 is CASSSAGFTEAFF. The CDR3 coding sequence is TGTGCCAGCAGCTCCGCGGGCTTCACTGAAGCTTTCTTT.

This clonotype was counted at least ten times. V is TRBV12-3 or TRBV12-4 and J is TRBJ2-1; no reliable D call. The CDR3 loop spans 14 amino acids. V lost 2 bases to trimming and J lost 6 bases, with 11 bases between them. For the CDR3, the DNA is TGTGCCAGCAGTTTAAGTGGGGAAGGCAATGAGCAGTTCTTC. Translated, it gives CASSLSGEGNEQFF.

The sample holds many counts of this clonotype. CDR3 in amino acids: CASRSRGDSYNEQFF. CDR3 nucleotide sequence: TGCGCCAGCAGATCCCGCGGGGATTCCTACAATGAGCAGTTCTTC. J is TRBJ2-1 and V is TRBV5-1, with D tentatively TRBD2 (6 bases). The CDR3 sequence is 15 residues long. CDR1 is SGHRS and CDR2 is YFSETQ in the germline V gene. Trimming took 5 bases from V and 1 from J, leaving 13 bases between them.

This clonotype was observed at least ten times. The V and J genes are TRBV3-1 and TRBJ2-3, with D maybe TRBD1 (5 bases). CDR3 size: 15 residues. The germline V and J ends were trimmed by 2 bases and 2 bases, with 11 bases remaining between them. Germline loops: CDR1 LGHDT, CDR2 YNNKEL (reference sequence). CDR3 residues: CASSQQGRDTDTQYF. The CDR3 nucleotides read TGTGCCAGCAGCCAACAGGGTAGGGACACAGATACGCAGTATTTT.

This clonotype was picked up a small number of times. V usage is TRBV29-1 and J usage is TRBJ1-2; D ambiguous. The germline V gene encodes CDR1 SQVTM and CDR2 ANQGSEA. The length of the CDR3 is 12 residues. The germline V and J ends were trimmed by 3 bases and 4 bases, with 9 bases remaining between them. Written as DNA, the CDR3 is TGCAGCGTTGACGGATTGGGCTATGGCTACACCTTC. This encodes CSVDGLGYGYTF.

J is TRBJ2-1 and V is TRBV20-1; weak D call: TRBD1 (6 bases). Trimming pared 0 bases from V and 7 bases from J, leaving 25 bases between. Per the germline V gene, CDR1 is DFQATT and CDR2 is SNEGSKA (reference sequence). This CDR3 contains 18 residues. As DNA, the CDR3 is TGCAGTGCTAGAGAAGGGGCCCGACCCCTGGACAGTCTTAATGAGCAGTTCTTC. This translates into CSAREGARPLDSLNEQFF.

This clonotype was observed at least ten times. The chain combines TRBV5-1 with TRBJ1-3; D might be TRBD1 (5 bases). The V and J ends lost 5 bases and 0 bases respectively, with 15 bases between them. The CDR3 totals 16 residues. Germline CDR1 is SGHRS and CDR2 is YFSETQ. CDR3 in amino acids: CASREGDTGSGNTIYF. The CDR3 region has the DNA TGCGCCAGCAGGGAAGGTGATACAGGCTCTGGAAACACCATATATTTT.

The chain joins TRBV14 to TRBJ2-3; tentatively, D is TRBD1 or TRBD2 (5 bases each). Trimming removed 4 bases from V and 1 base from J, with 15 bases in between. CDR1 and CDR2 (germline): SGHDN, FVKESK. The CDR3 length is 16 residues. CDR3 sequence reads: CASSPTSRGGTDTQYF. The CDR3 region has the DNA TGTGCCAGCAGCCCCACGAGTAGAGGGGGCACAGATACGCAGTATTTT.

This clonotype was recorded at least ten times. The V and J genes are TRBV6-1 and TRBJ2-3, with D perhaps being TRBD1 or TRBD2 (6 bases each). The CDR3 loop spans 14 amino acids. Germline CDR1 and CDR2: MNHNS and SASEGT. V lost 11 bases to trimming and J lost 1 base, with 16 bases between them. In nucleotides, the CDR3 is TGTGCCTCCCAAGGGGGGATCGGCACAGATACGCAGTATTTT. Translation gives CASQGGIGTDTQYF.

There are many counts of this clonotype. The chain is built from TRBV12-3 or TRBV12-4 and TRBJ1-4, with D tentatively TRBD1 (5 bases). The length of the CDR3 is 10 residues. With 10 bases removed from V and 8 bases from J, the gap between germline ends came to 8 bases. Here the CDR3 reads CAIGDEKLFF. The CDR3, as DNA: TGTGCCATAGGGGACGAAAAACTGTTTTTT.

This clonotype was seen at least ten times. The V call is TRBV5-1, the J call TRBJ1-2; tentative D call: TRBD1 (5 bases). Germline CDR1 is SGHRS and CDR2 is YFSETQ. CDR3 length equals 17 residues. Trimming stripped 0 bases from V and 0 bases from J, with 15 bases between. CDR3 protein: CASSLAQSGATNYGYTF. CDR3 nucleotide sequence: TGCGCCAGCAGCTTGGCCCAAAGCGGGGCCACTAACTATGGCTACACCTTC.

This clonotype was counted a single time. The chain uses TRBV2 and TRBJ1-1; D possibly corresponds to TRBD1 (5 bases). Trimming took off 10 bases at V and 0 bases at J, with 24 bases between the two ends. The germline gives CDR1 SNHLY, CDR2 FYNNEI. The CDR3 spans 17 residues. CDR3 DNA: TGTGCCACCAGAATCGATACCCTTGGGACGGTGAACACTGAAGCTTTCTTT. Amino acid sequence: CATRIDTLGTVNTEAFF.

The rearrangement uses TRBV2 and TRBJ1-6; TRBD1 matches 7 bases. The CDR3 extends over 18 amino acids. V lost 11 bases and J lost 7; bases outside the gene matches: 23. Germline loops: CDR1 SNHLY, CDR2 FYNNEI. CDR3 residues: CALSFSETTGTENSPLHF. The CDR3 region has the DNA TGTGCCCTCAGTTTTTCTGAGACCACCGGGACAGAAAATTCACCCCTCCACTTT.

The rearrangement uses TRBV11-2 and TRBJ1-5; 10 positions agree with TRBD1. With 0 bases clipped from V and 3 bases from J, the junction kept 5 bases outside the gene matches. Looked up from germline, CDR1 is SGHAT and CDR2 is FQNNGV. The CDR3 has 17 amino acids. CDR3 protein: CASSLEGTGADNQPQHF. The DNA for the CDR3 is TGTGCCAGCAGCTTAGAGGGGACAGGGGCGGACAATCAGCCCCAGCATTTT. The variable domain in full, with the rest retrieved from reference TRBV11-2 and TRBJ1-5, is EAGVAQSPRYKIIEKRQSVAFWCNPISGHATLYWYQQILGQGPKLLIQFQNNGVVDDSQLPKDRFSAERLKGVDSTLKIQPAKLEDSAVYLCASSLEGTGADNQPQHFGDGTRLSIL.